One and the same sample provided the 21 T cell receptor beta chains below, sequenced in a study of blood T cell repertoires in COVID-19. Sequencing used immunoSEQ multiplex PCR; TCRdb keeps in-frame clones, though not all of them. The top ten clones hold 1% of a sample with approximately 300,000 clones, roughly 91% of them seen once. The sample taken for sequencing was peripheral blood. These receptors originate from a man aged 50 or older with active or convalescent COVID-19.

The V call is TRBV7-2, the J call TRBJ2-7; 9 bases map to TRBD1. V dropped 6 bases and J dropped 3; count of bases not matched to a gene: 6. Germline CDR1 SGHTA, CDR2 FQGNSA. The CDR3 is 14 amino acids. The CDR3 loop reads CASSGQGLLYEQYF. The CDR3 DNA is TGTGCCAGCAGTGGACAGGGGCTCCTCTACGAGCAGTACTTC.

In its sample, this clone was seen once. The chain carries TRBV3-1 (or the pseudogene TRBV3-2) and TRBJ1-1; D is undetermined. The CDR3 extends over 14 amino acids. V was pared by 0 bases and J by 1 base, with 6 bases between. Germline V lookup: CDR1 LGHDT, CDR2 YNNKEL (reference sequence). This CDR3 reads CASSQEGGNTEAFF. The CDR3 DNA reads as TGTGCCAGCAGCCAAGAAGGAGGGAACACTGAAGCTTTCTTT.

This clone appeared once. This rearrangement joins TRBV11-1 to TRBJ1-6; 10 bases agree with TRBD1. The CDR3 contains 14 residues. CDR1 is SGHAT and CDR2 is FQDESV in the germline V gene (reference sequence). V lost 5 bases and J lost 10; bases outside the gene matches: 5. Here the CDR3 reads CASSDRGRWSPLHF. CDR3 in DNA: TGTGCCAGCAGCGACAGGGGGCGTTGGTCACCCCTCCACTTT.

The rearrangement joins TRBV9 to TRBJ2-5; maybe TRBD1 (5 bases). The CDR3 length is 14 residues. CDR1 and CDR2 (germline): SGDLS, YYNGEE. V shed 3 bases and J shed 2 bases, with 11 bases lying between them. CDR3 amino acids: CASSATGFQETQYF. For the CDR3, the DNA is TGTGCCAGCAGCGCCACAGGTTTTCAAGAGACCCAGTACTTC.

The rearrangement links TRBV9 to TRBJ1-1; 8 nucleotides agree with TRBD1. V trimming: 0 bases; J trimming: 1 base; junction bases outside the gene matches: 8. The CDR3 length is 17 residues. CDR1 SGDLS and CDR2 YYNGEE come from the germline V gene. CDR3 nucleotide sequence: TGTGCCAGCAGCGTAGGGCCCCCCGGACAGGGGAACACTGAAGCTTTCTTT. Translated: CASSVGPPGQGNTEAFF.

The rearrangement links TRBV10-3 to TRBJ1-1; possible D gene TRBD1, 5 bases. V was cut by 2 bases and J by 3 bases, with 10 bases left in between. CDR1 and CDR2 (germline): ENHRY, SYGVKD. The CDR3 spans 14 residues. The CDR3 region has the DNA TGTGCCATCAGTGAGGGGGTAGGGGACACTGAAGCTTTCTTT. This codes for CAISEGVGDTEAFF.

The CDR3 DNA follows: TGTGCCAGCTCACCCGATCGACAGGGGGGAGGCGAGCAGTACTTC. Protein: CASSPDRQGGGEQYF. The rearrangement links TRBV18 to TRBJ2-7; 9 bases match TRBD1. CDR1 KGHSH and CDR2 LQKENI come from the germline V gene. Trimming took 3 bases from V and 6 from J; bases not matched to a gene: 9. There are 15 residues in the CDR3.

This sequence joins TRBV28 and TRBJ2-1; a weak D match, TRBD1 (6 bases). CDR3 length: 17 amino acids. The germline gives CDR1 MDHEN, CDR2 SYDVKM. V was cut by 4 bases and J by 4 bases, with 20 bases left in between. As DNA, the CDR3 is TGTGCCAGCAGTTCAGGGATTACGGGACACGATTACAATGAGCAGTTCTTC. It translates to CASSSGITGHDYNEQFF.

The chain is built from TRBV7-2 and TRBJ1-1, with no clear D. V lost 1 base, J lost 4 bases, and 7 bases lay in between. From germline, CDR1 is SGHTA and CDR2 FQGNSA. CDR3 length equals 13 residues. The CDR3 DNA reads as TGTGCCAGCAGCTTAGGGAGTCTCACTGAAGCTTTCTTT. Amino acid sequence: CASSLGSLTEAFF.

The genes are TRBV5-6 and TRBJ2-7, with a possible D match to TRBD2 (6 bases). The CDR3 sequence is 14 residues long. CDR1 SGHDT and CDR2 YYEEEE come from the germline V gene. Trimming removed 2 bases at V and 2 bases at J, with 11 bases between. Here the CDR3 DNA reads TGTGCCAGCAGCTTAACGGGAGCCACCTACGAGCAGTACTTC. Translating it yields CASSLTGATYEQYF. Supplemented by reference TRBV5-6 and TRBJ2-7, the full variable domain reads DAGVTQSPTHLIKTRGQQVTLRCSPKSGHDTVSWYQQALGQGPQFIFQYYEEEERQRGNFPDRFSGHQFPNYSSELNVNALLLGDSALYLCASSLTGATYEQYFGPGTRLTVT.

The chain uses TRBV18 and TRBJ2-1; 8 bases map to TRBD2. This CDR3 is 17 amino acids long. Looked up from germline, CDR1 is KGHSH and CDR2 is LQKENI. V gave up 0 bases and J gave up 2 bases; unmatched junction bases: 6. The CDR3 sequence: CASSPPSPREAYNEQFF. The DNA of the CDR3 is TGTGCCAGCTCACCACCGAGTCCGCGGGAGGCCTACAATGAGCAGTTCTTC.

This chain uses TRBV6-5 with TRBJ1-1, with 7 bases matching TRBD1. V gave up 6 bases and J gave up 9 bases; unmatched junction bases: 7. Per the germline V gene, CDR1 is MNHEY and CDR2 is SVGAGI. The CDR3 runs to 12 residues. The CDR3 nucleotides read TGTGCCAGCAGGGACTCAGGGGGACAAGCTTTCTTT. Translated, it gives CASRDSGGQAFF.

The chain recombines TRBV2 with TRBJ2-7; 8 bases line up with TRBD2. Germline V gene sequence: CDR1 SNHLY, CDR2 FYNNEI. V trimming: 6 bases; J trimming: 3 bases; junction bases outside the gene matches: 10. The CDR3 spans 15 residues. The DNA of the CDR3 is TGTGCCAGCAGAGGCCGGACTAGCCCGAACTACGAGCAGTACTTC. This gives the protein CASRGRTSPNYEQYF. Drawing the rest from reference TRBV2 and TRBJ2-7, the complete variable domain is EPEVTQTPSHQVTQMGQEVILRCVPISNHLYFYWYRQILGQKVEFLVSFYNNEISEKSEIFDDQFSVERPDGSNFTLKIRSTKLEDSAMYFCASRGRTSPNYEQYFGPGTRLTVT.

The chain links TRBV6-5 to TRBJ1-2; D is undetermined. V lost 0 bases, J lost 4 bases, and 9 bases lay in between. CDR1 is MNHEY, CDR2 SVGAGI, per germline. This CDR3 contains 14 residues. CDR3: CASSYSAPGYGYTF. The CDR3 DNA follows: TGTGCCAGCAGTTACTCAGCCCCGGGCTATGGCTACACCTTC.

The rearrangement uses TRBV11-2 and TRBJ1-4; perhaps TRBD1 as D (5 bases). V was shortened by 5 bases and J by 6 bases, with 10 bases between the two germline ends. Germline-derived CDR1 and CDR2 are SGHAT and FQNNGV. This CDR3 spans 13 amino acids. The CDR3 region has the DNA TGTGCCAGCAGCCACTGGGGGGATGAAAAACTGTTTTTT. Its protein is CASSHWGDEKLFF.

V usage is TRBV3-1 (or the pseudogene TRBV3-2) and J usage is TRBJ2-3, with TRBD1 as a possible D gene (6 bases). Germline CDR1 reads LGHDT; CDR2 reads YNNKEL (reference sequence). This CDR3 comprises 15 residues. The ends were cut back, 4 bases at V and 0 bases at J, with 11 bases in the middle. CDR3 protein: CASSPRGLSTDTQYF. In DNA, the CDR3 is TGTGCCAGCAGCCCCAGGGGTCTCAGCACAGATACGCAGTATTTT.

The chain employs TRBV3-1 (or the pseudogene TRBV3-2) and TRBJ2-1; 10 positions agree with TRBD1. Germline CDR1 reads LGHDT; CDR2 reads YNNKEL (reference sequence). The CDR3 runs to 16 residues. The J segment lost 8 bases and the V segment lost 3 bases, leaving 10 bases of the junction unmatched. CDR3 coding DNA: TGTGCCAGCAGCCATGCTGACAGGGGGCGAGGCGATGAGCAGTTCTTC. Protein sequence: CASSHADRGRGDEQFF.

V usage is TRBV6-5 and J usage is TRBJ2-7; D possibly corresponds to TRBD1 (6 bases). V was shortened by 3 bases and J by 0 bases, with 15 bases between the two germline ends. This CDR3 spans 16 amino acids. CDR1 and CDR2 (germline): MNHEY, SVGAGI. The CDR3 protein is CASSYSLDSLSYEQYF. The CDR3 DNA sequence: TGTGCCAGCAGTTATTCATTGGACAGCCTCTCCTACGAGCAGTACTTC.

The CDR3 region has the DNA TGCGCCAGCAGCTTTGGCCAGGGCAGTGGCTACACCTTC. It encodes CASSFGQGSGYTF. This chain joins TRBV5-1 and TRBJ1-2; possible D gene TRBD1, 5 bases. The CDR3 spans 13 residues. Germline V gives CDR1 SGHRS, CDR2 YFSETQ. Trimming took 2 bases from V and 7 from J, leaving 12 bases between them.

V and J are TRBV5-1 and TRBJ1-2; 11 bases match TRBD1. This CDR3 spans 15 amino acids. The J segment lost 5 bases and the V segment lost 4 bases, leaving 7 bases of the junction unmatched. Germline CDR1 SGHRS, CDR2 YFSETQ. The CDR3 protein is CASSLRGQGEYGYTF. The CDR3 coding sequence is TGCGCCAGCAGCCTTAGGGGACAGGGGGAATATGGCTACACCTTC.

The chain has TRBV4-3 and TRBJ2-7; D gene ambiguous. CDR3 size: 16 residues. Trimming left V 0 bases short and J 2 bases short, with 14 bases between. The germline V gene encodes CDR1 LGHNA and CDR2 YSLEER. DNA for the CDR3: TGCGCCAGCAGCCAAGATGCGGTACAAATTGCCTACGAGCAGTACTTC. Its protein is CASSQDAVQIAYEQYF.